The present T cell receptor (beta chain) was sequenced within a study of T cells in Graves' hyperthyroidism and ophthalmopathy. Looking at the study overall: Once the initial diagnosis was made, peripheral blood was obtained before any treatment.

Trimming removed 1 base from V and 10 bases from J, with 17 bases in between. Germline-derived CDR1 and CDR2 are SGHAT and FQNNGV. The CDR3 contains 15 residues. Disease duration under 2 months; hyperthyroidism patients were aged 18 to 65. Investigators excluded patients with uncontrolled infection, other autoimmune disease, pregnancy or lactation. This clonotype was counted only a few times. Its matching antigen is unknown. Study conclusions and caveats: Most clonotypes that expanded in the thyroid above 0.001 also showed up in blood.

TCR beta CDR3 regions were amplified from RNA transcripts. The HTBI primer set served for first-round RT-PCR of the TCR CDR3. TCRdb independently ran MiXCR on the multiplex PCR reads; one entry per CDR3 protein. The top ten hold approximately 30% of the sample, which has 300,000 to 500,000 distinct CDR3 sequences, about 15% seen once. The genes are TRBV11-2 and TRBJ2-1; tentatively, D is TRBD1 (6 bases). This sequence originates from a woman between 25 and 40 years old with Graves' hyperthyroidism. The material sequenced was blood. CDR3 protein: CASSLGQGIVGEQFF. CDR3 DNA sequence: TGTGCCAGCAGCTTAGGCCAGGGGATCGTAGGAGAGCAGTTCTTC.